The clone carrying this T cell receptor (beta chain) occurred a few times. Antigen specificity is unknown. Production of TCR cDNA was by 5'RACE template switching, which also added a universal primer site and UMIs. TCRdb independently ran MiXCR on the 5' RACE reads; one entry per CDR3 protein. The sample comprises under 700,000 distinct CDR3 sequences, approximately 16% of which are singletons, and 15% to 20% rests with the top ten. The source of the sample is a study of T cells after yellow fever vaccination. Regarding the study as a whole: Compared with primary, the secondary response was weaker and peaked at day 5, not 15. In FACS-sorted repertoires, abundant clonotypes from the bulk population could appear as contaminants. Reappearance after the booster was seen for most primary-vaccination clones, at 96% CD4 and 88% CD8.

Trimming shortened V by 0 bases and J by 5 bases, and 16 bases separated the two germline ends. CDR3 size: 16 residues. CDR1 is SGDLS and CDR2 is YYNGEE in the germline V gene. The input for sequencing was PBMCs, taken 5 days after the first yellow fever vaccination. The TCR sequence derives from a man aged 18 to 35 who received the YFV17D yellow fever vaccine. This chain joins TRBV9 and TRBJ2-3; the D gene is possibly TRBD2 (7 bases). CDR3 nucleotides: TGTGCCAGCAGCGTAGATCCGGGGGGCACACTAGATACGCAGTATTTT. Translating it yields CASSVDPGGTLDTQYF.